Listed here are 31 T cell receptor beta chains from one sample, sequenced in a study of T cell responses to AZD1222 COVID-19 vaccine (dated by TCRdb to the early 2020s). Libraries were constructed by the immunoSEQ multiplex PCR assay. TCRdb took over this immuneACCESS table, retaining in-frame rearrangements with V and J assigned. Such tables are incomplete; in checked studies, under half of the missing clones stem from an unresolved V gene, and the remainder is unexplained. The sample table contains 90,000 to 120,000 clones; only one count was recorded for 89% of them. Of the sample, roughly 7% is held by the ten largest clones. What the time point label conveys for this sample: baseline before first vaccination. Specimen: peripheral blood, collected on day 0 of AZD1222 vaccination. The source of these receptors is an adult in good health.

This sequence joins TRBV27 and TRBJ2-7; D is tentatively TRBD1 or TRBD2 (6 bases each). Trimming shortened V by 3 bases and J by 0 bases, and 15 bases separated the two germline ends. The CDR3 loop spans 16 amino acids. Germline values: CDR1 MNHEY, CDR2 SMNVEV (reference sequence). This CDR3 is CASSFGGQRSSYEQYF. The CDR3 nucleotides read TGTGCCAGCAGTTTTGGGGGGCAGAGGAGCTCCTACGAGCAGTACTTC.

V usage is TRBV5-6 and J usage is TRBJ2-7; the match to TRBD1 covers 11 bases. The germline V gene encodes CDR1 SGHDT and CDR2 YYEEEE. This CDR3 is 14 amino acids long. J was trimmed by 4 bases and V by 5 bases; bases with no gene match: 5. The CDR3 nucleotides are TGTGCCAGCAGTACGGACAGGGGGCGGTACGAGCAGTACTTC. It is translated as CASSTDRGRYEQYF.

V is TRBV6-1 and J is TRBJ1-2, with 8 nucleotides matching TRBD1. V dropped 5 bases and J dropped 4; count of bases not matched to a gene: 3. There are 13 residues in the CDR3. Germline values: CDR1 MNHNS, CDR2 SASEGT. The CDR3 nucleotides are TGTGCCAGCAGTTCAGGGGGCGTCTATGGCTACACCTTC. Translation: CASSSGGVYGYTF.

The chain uses TRBV6-5 and TRBJ1-4; 7 positions agree with TRBD1. CDR3 size: 15 residues. V lost 6 bases to trimming and J lost 3 bases; unmatched junction nucleotides: 7. Germline loops: CDR1 MNHEY, CDR2 SVGAGI. The CDR3 bases are TGTGCCAGCAGGAGACAGGGAGGAGCTAATGAAAAACTGTTTTTT. Translation: CASRRQGGANEKLFF.

V usage is TRBV28 and J usage is TRBJ2-7, with D possibly TRBD1 on 5 matching bases. Germline V gene lookup returns CDR1 MDHEN and CDR2 SYDVKM. The CDR3 length is 14 residues. V was pared by 3 bases and J by 4 bases, with 13 bases between. CDR3 DNA sequence: TGTGCCAGCAGTTTCGATCAGGGTACGTACGAGCAGTACTTC. Its protein product is CASSFDQGTYEQYF.

The rearrangement links TRBV4-2 to TRBJ1-4; D gene uncertain. The CDR3 consists of 15 residues. Germline CDR1 reads LGHNA; CDR2 reads YNFKEQ. V lost 4 bases and J 6 bases, leaving 15 bases between the germline ends. CDR3 amino acids: CASSPADGNDEKLFF. Written as DNA, the CDR3 is TGTGCCAGCAGCCCCGCCGACGGAAACGATGAAAAACTGTTTTTT.

The chain links TRBV10-3 to TRBJ2-7, with 7 nucleotides matching TRBD2. Germline-derived CDR1 and CDR2 are ENHRY and SYGVKD. This CDR3 spans 14 amino acids. V dropped 6 bases and J dropped 0; count of bases not matched to a gene: 5. CDR3 DNA: TGTGCCATCAGGGCCGGCGGGAGCTCCTACGAGCAGTACTTC. Its translation is CAIRAGGSSYEQYF.

The chain couples TRBV19 to TRBJ1-5, with a weak D call TRBD1 (5 bases). The CDR3 covers 15 residues. V was cut by 1 base and J by 5 bases, with 12 bases left in between. The germline V gene has CDR1 LNHDA and CDR2 SQIVND (reference sequence). The CDR3 reads CASSIGDGNYQPQHF. DNA for the CDR3: TGTGCCAGTAGTATAGGGGACGGGAACTATCAGCCCCAGCATTTT.

The chain uses TRBV2 and TRBJ2-5; D possibly corresponds to TRBD1 (5 bases). V was cut by 6 bases and J by 1 base, with 9 bases left in between. Per the germline V gene, CDR1 is SNHLY and CDR2 is FYNNEI. This CDR3 spans 13 amino acids. As DNA, the CDR3 is TGTGCCAGCAGCGGACACCTCCAAGAGACCCAGTACTTC. Protein sequence: CASSGHLQETQYF.

V is TRBV14 and J is TRBJ1-3, with D uncertain. The CDR3 is 17 amino acids. Per the germline V gene, CDR1 is SGHDN and CDR2 is FVKESK. Trimming took off 1 base at V and 2 bases at J, with 15 bases between the two ends. CDR3: CASSQGPLGLAGNTIYF. Here the CDR3 DNA reads TGTGCCAGCAGCCAAGGCCCCTTGGGGTTAGCTGGAAACACCATATATTTT.

This chain connects TRBV7-2 to TRBJ2-3; TRBD2 matches 13 bases. Germline-derived CDR1 and CDR2 are SGHTA and FQGNSA. The CDR3 has 19 amino acids. V shed 5 bases, J shed 2 bases, and the junction held 13 bases outside the gene matches. The CDR3 region has the DNA TGTGCCAGCAGCCATCCTCGACTAGCGGGAGGCGGGGACACAGATACGCAGTATTTT. Residues: CASSHPRLAGGGDTDTQYF.

This clone turned up a few times. The gene calls are TRBV19 and TRBJ2-3; D call uncertain. The CDR3 runs to 13 residues. V gave up 3 bases and J gave up 1 base, with 5 bases separating them. Germline CDR1 and CDR2: LNHDA and SQIVND (reference sequence). The CDR3 loop reads CASSMQGTDTQYF. The DNA of the CDR3 is TGTGCCAGTAGTATGCAGGGCACAGATACGCAGTATTTT.

V is TRBV5-6 and J is TRBJ2-7; 7 bases map to TRBD2. The V segment lost 0 bases and the J segment 9 bases; nucleotides outside the gene matches: 6. CDR1 is SGHDT, CDR2 YYEEEE, per germline. This CDR3 contains 13 residues. DNA of the CDR3: TGTGCCAGCAGCTTGGTGGGTGGGGAGGGGCAGTACTTC. It specifies CASSLVGGEGQYF.

A single count supports this clone. V usage is TRBV13 and J usage is TRBJ2-3, with TRBD2 as a possible D gene (6 bases). V lost 3 bases to trimming and J lost 0 bases, with 16 bases between them. The CDR3 sequence is 17 residues long. Germline V gene data show CDR1 as PRHDT and CDR2 as FYEKMQ (reference sequence). DNA for the CDR3: TGTGCCAGCAGCTTTAATCGGGCGGGGACTAGCACAGATACGCAGTATTTT. It specifies CASSFNRAGTSTDTQYF.

The chain is built from TRBV27 and TRBJ1-2; D is unresolved. V was cut by 2 bases and J by 3 bases, with 13 bases left in between. This CDR3 region has 15 residues. The germline V gene encodes CDR1 MNHEY and CDR2 SMNVEV (reference sequence). This chain's CDR3 is CASSLRAEQDYGYTF. The CDR3, as DNA: TGTGCCAGCAGTTTAAGGGCGGAGCAGGACTATGGCTACACCTTC.

This clone was recorded once. Written as DNA, the CDR3 is TGCAGCGTTGAAGGGGCGGGGGGCTCCCACACTGAAGCTTTCTTT. Encoded protein: CSVEGAGGSHTEAFF. The chain combines TRBV29-1 with TRBJ1-1, with D perhaps matching TRBD1 (6 bases). The V and J ends lost 1 base and 3 bases respectively, with 15 bases between them. The CDR3 consists of 15 residues. Germline V lookup: CDR1 SQVTM, CDR2 ANQGSEA. Filled out from reference TRBV29-1 and TRBJ1-1, the complete variable domain reads SAVISQKPSRDICQRGTSLTIQCQVDSQVTMMFWYRQQPGQSLTLIATANQGSEATYESGFVIDKFPISRPNLTFSTLTVSNMSPEDSSIYLCSVEGAGGSHTEAFFGQGTRLTVV.

The V call is TRBV4-3, the J call TRBJ1-2; 7 nucleotides line up with TRBD1. Trimming cost V 3 bases and J 8 bases; bases outside gene matches: 9. This CDR3 has 14 amino acids. CDR1 LGHNA and CDR2 YSLEER come from the germline V gene. CDR3 sequence reads: CASSHPGTVQGYTF. The CDR3 DNA follows: TGCGCCAGCAGCCACCCCGGGACAGTACAAGGCTACACCTTC.

Here the CDR3 DNA reads TGTGCCAGCAGCCCCCGGACAGACAGCGAGCAGTACTTC. Its translation: CASSPRTDSEQYF. The V gene is TRBV14, the J gene TRBJ2-7; perhaps TRBD1 as D (6 bases). There are 13 residues in the CDR3. Germline assignment: CDR1 SGHDN and CDR2 FVKESK. V lost 4 bases to trimming and J lost 6 bases, with 13 bases between them.

This clone turned up a few times. V is TRBV18 and J is TRBJ2-7; D is possibly TRBD2 (6 bases). Trimming took off 6 bases at V and 3 bases at J, with 15 bases between the two ends. In germline, CDR1 is KGHSH, CDR2 LQKENI. This CDR3 is built from 14 residues. CDR3 DNA sequence: TGTGCCAGCTCCCCCGGGCGGGGCTTCTACGAGCAGTACTTC. Translation: CASSPGRGFYEQYF.

The gene calls are TRBV27 and TRBJ2-7, with TRBD2 identical over 9 bases. The CDR3 extends over 15 amino acids. The V gene end was trimmed by 5 bases and the J gene end by 2 bases; junction bases not matched to a gene: 7. Germline V gene lookup returns CDR1 MNHEY and CDR2 SMNVEV (reference sequence). The CDR3 DNA sequence: TGTGCCAGCAGTCCTAGCGGGACAAGCCCCTACGAGCAGTACTTC. Translation gives CASSPSGTSPYEQYF.

The V gene is TRBV7-2, the J gene TRBJ2-3, with D possibly TRBD2 on 6 matching bases. The germline gives CDR1 SGHTA, CDR2 FQGNSA. Trimming removed 0 bases at V and 3 bases at J, with 7 bases between. This CDR3 is built from 14 residues. CDR3 coding DNA: TGTGCCAGCAGCTTAGCCCTAGCGACAGATACGCAGTATTTT. Its translation is CASSLALATDTQYF.

The chain has TRBV19 and TRBJ2-2; TRBD1 matches 10 bases. Losses at the gene ends were 4 bases for V and 4 bases for J; bases not matched to a gene: 15. CDR1 and CDR2 (germline): LNHDA, SQIVND (reference sequence). The CDR3 consists of 19 residues. The CDR3 nucleotides are TGTGCCAGTAGTACAGCAGACAGGGGGCTCCCCGAAGGCACCGGGGAGCTGTTTTTT. As protein: CASSTADRGLPEGTGELFF.

J is TRBJ2-5 and V is TRBV18, with no clear D. The CDR3 extends over 13 amino acids. The V gene's germline CDR1 is KGHSH and CDR2 LQKENI. Trimming cost V 2 bases and J 3 bases, with 7 bases left between them. CDR3: CASSPFSEETQYF. In DNA form, the CDR3 reads TGTGCCAGCTCACCATTCTCCGAAGAGACCCAGTACTTC.

The chain uses TRBV6-1 and TRBJ1-1; the match to TRBD1 covers 8 bases. The V and J ends lost 4 bases and 6 bases, in that order; junction bases with no gene match: 13. The CDR3 length is 16 residues. CDR1 and CDR2 from the germline V gene are MNHNS and SASEGT. The CDR3 loop is CASSVYSGGHRSEAFF. The CDR3 DNA reads TGTGCCAGCAGTGTCTACTCAGGGGGCCATCGCTCTGAAGCTTTCTTT.

The rearrangement links TRBV2 to TRBJ1-3, with D possibly TRBD1 on 5 matching bases. This CDR3 spans 14 amino acids. Germline lookup yields CDR1 SNHLY and CDR2 FYNNEI. The V end lost 6 bases, the J end lost 0 bases, and 9 bases lay between the germline ends. Written as DNA, the CDR3 is TGTGCCAGCAGAGACAGTTCCTCTGGAAACACCATATATTTT. Its protein is CASRDSSSGNTIYF.

This clone appeared a few times. V usage is TRBV6-2 or TRBV6-3 and J usage is TRBJ1-2, with D unclear. The germline gives CDR1 MNHEY, CDR2 SVGEGT. This CDR3 has 13 amino acids. Trimming cost V 2 bases and J 4 bases, with 8 bases left between them. The CDR3, as DNA: TGTGCCAGCAGTTACGAGAGCCTCTATGGCTACACCTTC. Translating gives CASSYESLYGYTF.

This chain joins TRBV27 and TRBJ2-5; 15 nucleotides agree with TRBD2. V lost 6 bases, J lost 4 bases, and 9 bases stayed unmatched. The length of the CDR3 is 17 residues. Per germline, CDR1 MNHEY and CDR2 SMNVEV (reference sequence). DNA of the CDR3: TGTGCCAGCAGAGGACTAGCGGGAGGGCCGTCTCTAGAGACCCAGTACTTC. Protein sequence: CASRGLAGGPSLETQYF.

CDR3 in DNA: TGTGCCAGCAGTGGAACAGGATTGTACGAGCAGTACTTC. Protein sequence: CASSGTGLYEQYF. The chain links TRBV2 to TRBJ2-7; TRBD1 might be the D (5 bases). CDR1 is SNHLY and CDR2 is FYNNEI in the germline V gene. The CDR3 has 13 residues. V was cut by 4 bases and J by 4 bases, with 11 bases left in between.

V gene TRBV25-1 combines with J gene TRBJ2-1; TRBD2 matches 10 bases. The CDR3 totals 17 residues. Unmatched junction bases numbered 13, after V lost 1 base and J lost 10 bases. CDR1 and CDR2 from the germline V gene are MGHDK and SYGVNS. This chain's CDR3 is CASSEWASGSRRQEQFF. The CDR3, as DNA: TGTGCCAGCAGTGAATGGGCTAGCGGGAGCAGGCGACAAGAGCAGTTCTTC.

The chain has TRBV24-1 and TRBJ2-3, with a possible D match to TRBD2 (5 bases). This CDR3 region has 12 residues. Between the trimmed V and J ends, which lost 3 bases and 5 bases, there was a span of 5 bases. CDR1 KGHDR and CDR2 SFDVKD come from the germline V gene. The CDR3 spells CATSDAGDTQYF. The CDR3 region has the DNA TGTGCCACCAGTGATGCGGGAGATACGCAGTATTTT.

V and J are TRBV11-2 and TRBJ1-2, with 7 bases that match TRBD1. Germline CDR1 SGHAT, CDR2 FQNNGV. Trimming cost V 5 bases and J 8 bases; bases outside gene matches: 14. This CDR3 comprises 15 residues. The CDR3 here is CASSLSAGTGEGYTF. In DNA, the CDR3 is TGTGCCAGCAGCCTTAGCGCCGGCACAGGGGAAGGCTACACCTTC. The variable domain in full, with the rest retrieved from reference TRBV11-2 and TRBJ1-2, is EAGVAQSPRYKIIEKRQSVAFWCNPISGHATLYWYQQILGQGPKLLIQFQNNGVVDDSQLPKDRFSAERLKGVDSTLKIQPAKLEDSAVYLCASSLSAGTGEGYTFGSGTRLTVV.